The T cell receptor (beta chain) described here comes from a study of shared clonotypes between healthy human individuals. Findings and caveats of the study: Approximately 5% was the fraction of naive CD4 clonotypes found shared across four donors. Represented diversity, genetic and exposure-history alike, was limited by few donors.

Turning to this clone: The antigen remains undetermined.

Terminally differentiated effector memory CD45RA+ cells were excluded from the naive CD8 cells, which were CD45RO-negative and positively selected for CCR7. This CDR3 comprises 16 residues. The germline V gene has CDR1 MGHRA and CDR2 YSYEKL. Unmatched junction bases numbered 8, after V lost 3 bases and J lost 2 bases. Authors' analysis steps: In the immunoSEQ data, sequences were junction-only and lacked quality scores, so filtering differed. Method: immunoSEQ multiplex PCR; TCRdb's copy keeps in-frame clones and lacks some. That table gives V, J and clone size, and the DNA gave D and trimming. The sample records around 2.1 million clones, 90% to 95% being singletons.

The sequenced sample consisted of naive CD8+ T cells from PBMCs. The sequence derives from a man aged 18 to 30 in good health. Some clones in this sample may be carry-over from other donors' samples. The chain recombines TRBV4-1 with TRBJ2-7, with 9 bases lining up with TRBD2. The CDR3 here is CASSQGIAGAPYEQYF. The CDR3 coding sequence is TGCGCCAGCAGCCAGGGGATAGCGGGGGCCCCCTACGAGCAGTACTTC.